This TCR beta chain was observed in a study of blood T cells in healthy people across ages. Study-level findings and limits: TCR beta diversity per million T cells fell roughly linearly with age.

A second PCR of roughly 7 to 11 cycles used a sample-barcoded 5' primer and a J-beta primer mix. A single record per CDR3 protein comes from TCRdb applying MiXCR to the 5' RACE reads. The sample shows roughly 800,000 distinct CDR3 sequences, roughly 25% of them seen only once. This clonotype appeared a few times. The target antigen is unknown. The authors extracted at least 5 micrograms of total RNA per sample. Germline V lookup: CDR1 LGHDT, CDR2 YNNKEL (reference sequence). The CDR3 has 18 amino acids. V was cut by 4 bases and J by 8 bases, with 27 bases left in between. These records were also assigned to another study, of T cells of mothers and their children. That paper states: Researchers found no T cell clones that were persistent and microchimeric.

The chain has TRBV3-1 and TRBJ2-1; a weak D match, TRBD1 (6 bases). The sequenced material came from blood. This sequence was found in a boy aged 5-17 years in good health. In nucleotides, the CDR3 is TGTGCCAGCAGCCTCGATGGAATCCGGGACACCTCTAGGGATGAGCAGTTCTTC. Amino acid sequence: CASSLDGIRDTSRDEQFF.